This entry lists 8 T cell receptor beta chains sequenced from one sample in a study of CD8 T cells in Susac syndrome. An input of roughly 0.45 to 1 ug of RNA was subjected to reverse transcription using random hexamers. From the immunoSEQ multiplex PCR reads, TCRdb called clonotypes with MiXCR, one entry per CDR3 protein. The sample includes 100,000 or so distinct CDR3 sequences, 90% to 95% seen only once; the top ten take about 0.28%. Sequenced material: CD4+ T cells from PBMCs. Source of these receptors: a human donor with Susac syndrome.

This clonotype came up a few times. This rearrangement joins TRBV20-1 to TRBJ1-5, with D hard to call. With 3 bases removed from V and 4 bases from J, the gap between germline ends came to 13 bases. The CDR3 is 14 amino acids. From germline, CDR1 is DFQATT and CDR2 SNEGSKA (reference sequence). Here the CDR3 DNA reads TGCAGTGCTAGGGCTGTAGGGAGTAATCAGCCCCAGCATTTT. Amino acids: CSARAVGSNQPQHF.

The chain combines TRBV20-1 with TRBJ1-6; tentative D call: TRBD1 (5 bases). The CDR3 spans 15 residues. Germline CDR1 is DFQATT and CDR2 is SNEGSKA (reference sequence). V was pared by 3 bases and J by 10 bases, with 19 bases between. Here the CDR3 reads CSARDPPGRGSPLHF. CDR3 bases: TGCAGTGCTAGGGACCCTCCAGGGCGGGGATCACCCCTCCACTTT.

The V and J genes are TRBV5-6 and TRBJ2-7, with 7 bases fitting TRBD1. Germline loops: CDR1 SGHDT, CDR2 YYEEEE. V shed 4 bases, J shed 6 bases, and the junction held 4 bases outside the gene matches. CDR3 size: 12 residues. CDR3 DNA sequence: TGTGCCAGCAGCATGGGACAGTCCGAGCAGTACTTC. This translates into CASSMGQSEQYF.

The V call is TRBV4-1, the J call TRBJ2-1; D not resolved. V lost 0 bases, J lost 10 bases, and 13 bases lay in between. Germline V gives CDR1 MGHRA, CDR2 YSYEKL. This CDR3 comprises 14 residues. The CDR3 spells CASSQDPTFGEQFF. In nucleotides, the CDR3 is TGCGCCAGCAGCCAAGATCCCACCTTCGGCGAGCAGTTCTTC.

The V gene is TRBV5-1, the J gene TRBJ2-1, with 7 bases fitting TRBD2. J lost 2 bases, V lost 7 bases, and 9 bases had no gene match. The CDR3 loop spans 15 amino acids. CDR1 and CDR2 from the germline V gene are SGHRS and YFSETQ. This CDR3 is CASAPTSATYNEQFF. The CDR3 DNA sequence: TGCGCCAGCGCTCCCACTAGCGCCACCTACAATGAGCAGTTCTTC. Full variable domain (remainder filled in from reference TRBV5-1 and TRBJ2-1): KAGVTQTPRYLIKTRGQQVTLSCSPISGHRSVSWYQQTPGQGLQFLFEYFSETQRNKGNFPGRFSGRQFSNSRSEMNVSTLELGDSALYLCASAPTSATYNEQFFGPGTRLTVL.

V is TRBV20-1 and J is TRBJ2-3; TRBD2 matches at 13 bases. After removal of 2 bases from V and 6 bases from J, the junction contained 8 bases not matched to a gene. Germline CDR1 reads DFQATT; CDR2 reads SNEGSKA (reference sequence). This CDR3 contains 16 residues. CDR3 amino acids: CSARPGLAGQVDTQYF. Written as DNA, the CDR3 is TGCAGTGCTAGACCGGGACTAGCGGGACAAGTGGATACGCAGTATTTT.

The chain carries TRBV20-1 and TRBJ1-1, with D perhaps TRBD1 (5 bases). V was trimmed by 5 bases and J by 2 bases, leaving 12 bases between them. The germline V gene encodes CDR1 DFQATT and CDR2 SNEGSKA (reference sequence). CDR3 size: 13 residues. The CDR3 reads CSAPNRPNTEAFF. In DNA, the CDR3 is TGCAGTGCTCCTAACAGGCCCAACACTGAAGCTTTCTTT.

The rearrangement links TRBV20-1 to TRBJ2-1; TRBD1 aligns across 8 bases. Germline assignment: CDR1 DFQATT and CDR2 SNEGSKA (reference sequence). Trimming took 6 bases from V and 8 from J; bases not matched to a gene: 15. The CDR3 consists of 15 residues. The CDR3 here is CSAGPETGVVHEQFF. In nucleotides, the CDR3 is TGCAGTGCGGGGCCCGAGACAGGGGTAGTCCATGAGCAGTTCTTC.